This note documents a single TCR beta chain sequence. Its antigen target is currently unknown. The input lacks base qualities; no much larger clone sits a single base away. This sample was included in a study of shared clonotypes between healthy human individuals (dated by TCRdb to 2018 to 2021). With respect to the entire study: A couple of women and three men aged 18 to 49 years were included in the cohort. For each donor, CD4 naive and CD4 memory were each given three plates, CD8 naive was given two plates, and CD8 memory was given one plate. To estimate repertoire size and how much clonotype sharing occurs between individuals, the study deeply sequenced the blood TCR repertoires of several healthy adults. To increase sequencing depth and limit assay-specific biases, different laboratories used diverse techniques to prepare libraries and sequence TCR repertoires. Per donor, leukapheresis produced somewhere between about 0.94 and 9 billion PBMCs.

Taken from cysteine to phenylalanine, the CDR3 has 15 residues. Only CDR3 DNA remains: 45 bases, in frame from the first base. For CDR1 and CDR2, the germline V gene (reference sequence) lists SEHNR and FQNEAQ. V has 6 bases trimmed and J has 4 bases trimmed; junction bases matching no gene number 11. CD8 naive samples were CD45RO-negative cells positively selected for CCR7, giving a CD45RA+CCR7+ population that excluded TemRA cells. Donors were healthy HIV-negative adults with no recently reported acute infections or vaccinations. Every donor was a Caucasian adult living in Nashville, Tennessee, USA. Blood was obtained by leukapheresis, after which PBMCs were separated by Ficoll-Histopaque density gradient centrifugation and cryopreserved in liquid nitrogen vapor phase. Analytical flow cytometry was used to check the purity and quantity of every magnetically sorted T cell population. Each sorted fraction had its genomic DNA isolated and then quantified by UV absorbance on a Nanodrop 2000c.

What the research found in general, with its limitations: Pairwise subsampling indicated that sequencing depth was expected to affect the degree of clonotype sharing among donors. Naive subsets generally had larger estimated clonotype richness than memory subsets. The genetic and exposure-history diversity represented was limited by the small number of donors. Clonotypes shared by all four sorted-subset donors showed higher generation probabilities than non-shared clonotypes. Incomplete sequencing was indicated by rarefaction of sorted-subset datasets, despite the large sequencing depth. Sharing across four donors was observed for around 5% of naive CD4, over 3% of naive CD8, about 2.3% of memory CD4, and around 0.4% of memory CD8 clonotypes. Only blood was sampled, and tissue TCR repertoires likely differ from those in blood.

Using the deep immunoSEQ assay, multiplex PCR amplified TCR CDR3 regions from genomic DNA. Extracted genomic DNA from each cell subset was spread evenly across all wells of several immunoSEQ 96-well plates, with each plate serving as a replicate. Each replicate PCR for sorted subsets received around 200 ng genomic DNA, equal to roughly 29,000 T cell genomes. The purified libraries were quantified using a Qubit 3.0 fluorometer, sized with a Bioanalyzer 2100, and then quantified again using the KAPA Library Quantification kit. Every immunoSEQ 96-well plate was sequenced on a dedicated single-read 150-cycle Illumina NextSeq 550 flow cell. In the paper's pipeline: The immunoSEQ output contained only junctional sequences without quality scores, so filtering could not match that applied to full-length reads. Sequences were annotated with PyIR, a Python wrapper for IgBLAST v1.9, using IMGT germline references to assign V/J genes and CDR3. Reads were removed for weak V/J assignments (E-value above 1e-6), missing CDR3, stop codons, out-of-frame junctions, or ambiguous translated residues. V3J clonotypes were defined by identical inferred V gene, J gene, and CDR3 amino acid sequence. The percentage overlap between two repertoires was calculated by dividing the number of shared unique clonotypes by the size of the smaller repertoire. Repertoire richness was assessed with RTK rarefaction, the Chao1 estimator, and Recon v2.1 estimates of unobserved clonotypes. For all TCRbeta clonotypes obtained by the gDNA method from a few donors, generation probabilities were computed with OLGA. TCRdb holds this immuneACCESS table with in-frame rearrangements only. Some clones are missing; in checked studies, unresolved V genes explain under half, and the rest has no known cause. V, J and clone size are those of that table, while D and trimming were read from the DNA. The sample table lists about 800,000 clones, roughly 96% of them with a count of one. The top ten clonotypes cover about 0.21% of the sample.

Sequencing was carried out using naive CD8+ T cells sorted from blood. What the cell subset or site label conveys for this sample: CD45RA+CCR7+. The chain is made from TRBV7-9 and TRBJ1-2, with 7 middle bases fitting TRBD1. This clonotype was obtained from a man aged 25 to 45 in good health. CDR3 sequence: CASSPGQELSYGYTF. The nucleotides are TGTGCCAGCAGTCCTGGACAGGAACTATCCTATGGCTACACCTTC.